This T cell receptor beta chain was profiled in a study of T-cell memory formation after mild COVID-19. Amplification by 5'RACE using constant-segment primers produced TCR alpha and TCR beta cDNA libraries that carried sample barcodes and UMIs. MiXCR was run by TCRdb on the 5' RACE reads, yielding one entry per CDR3 protein. The table has a few hundred thousand distinct CDR3 sequences, 15% to 20% seen once. General study results and limits: Pre-infection memory showed some responding clones, and this suggested that cross-reactive memory joined.

The trim removed 6 bases at V and 1 base at J, leaving 6 bases unmatched. The germline gives CDR1 SNHLY, CDR2 FYNNEI. The CDR3 loop spans 15 amino acids. As to this clonotype: No antigen is known for it.

This sequence joins TRBV2 and TRBJ2-5; 9 bases are shared with TRBD1. The sequencing sample was made of PBMCs or a T cell subset sorted from them (not recorded which). The receptor was isolated from a man between 18 and 29 years old who had mild COVID-19 (a few samples of this study predate the infection). Cell type and time point are not known. The CDR3 nucleotides read TGTGCCAGCAGCTGGGGGACAGGGACCCAAGAGACCCAGTACTTC. Its protein product is CASSWGTGTQETQYF.